The 9 T cell receptor beta chains below come from one sample, sequenced in a study of T cells after yellow fever vaccination. A single record per CDR3 protein comes from TCRdb applying MiXCR to the 5' RACE reads. This sample has 500,000 to 550,000 distinct CDR3 sequences, with 21% found just once. The sample consisted of PBMCs, taken roughly 20 days after the first yellow fever vaccination. Receptors were obtained from a man in his late teens or twenties who received the YFV17D yellow fever vaccine.

The chain is built from TRBV11-2 and TRBJ2-3; D call uncertain. The CDR3 runs 19 residues. The V end was cut by 1 base, the J end by 7 bases, with 27 bases between. Germline CDR1 is SGHAT and CDR2 is FQNNGV. The CDR3 DNA reads TGTGCCAGCAGCTTAGGAGTGTTCGGAAGAGCTAACTCCGGAAATACGCAGTATTTT. It encodes CASSLGVFGRANSGNTQYF.

The chain combines TRBV20-1 with TRBJ2-2, with TRBD1 matching 8 bases. After removal of 6 bases from V and 0 bases from J, the junction contained 6 bases not matched to a gene. CDR3 size: 15 residues. Germline V lookup: CDR1 DFQATT, CDR2 SNEGSKA (reference sequence). The CDR3 nucleotides read TGCAGTGCCCAGCAGGGGGCAGCGAACACCGGGGAGCTGTTTTTT. Translated, it gives CSAQQGAANTGELFF.

This clonotype has only one observation. The chain is built from TRBV5-1 and TRBJ2-5; D might be TRBD2 (5 bases). CDR3 length equals 13 residues. In germline, CDR1 is SGHRS, CDR2 YFSETQ. V dropped 5 bases and J dropped 4 bases, with 12 bases sitting between them. CDR3 in DNA: TGCGCCAGCAGGCCCGAGGGTCGAGAGACCCAGTACTTC. It is translated as CASRPEGRETQYF.

This clonotype was recorded a few times. V usage is TRBV5-1 and J usage is TRBJ2-5, with 11 positions matching TRBD1. The CDR3 has 16 residues. Trimming took 4 bases from V and 4 from J; bases not matched to a gene: 9. The germline V gene has CDR1 SGHRS and CDR2 YFSETQ. CDR3 DNA: TGCGCCAGCAGCGAGGACAGGGGGCCGGCGGGAGAGACCCAGTACTTC. Translating gives CASSEDRGPAGETQYF.

This clonotype occurred a few times. The J gene is TRBJ2-3, the V gene TRBV19; 11 bases fit TRBD2. Germline values: CDR1 LNHDA, CDR2 SQIVND (reference sequence). The CDR3 runs to 14 residues. The ends lost 5 bases at V and 6 bases at J; junction bases unmatched: 4. CDR3 region: CASSASGGPDTQYF. CDR3 nucleotide sequence: TGTGCCAGTAGTGCTAGCGGGGGGCCCGATACGCAGTATTTT.

This clonotype was counted a few times. The V gene is TRBV9, the J gene TRBJ2-1; 7 nucleotides align to TRBD1. J lost 0 bases, V lost 2 bases, and 2 bases had no gene match. The CDR3 has 15 amino acids. CDR1 is SGDLS and CDR2 is YYNGEE in the germline V gene. The CDR3 spells CASSVGDSSYNEQFF. CDR3 bases: TGTGCCAGCAGCGTTGGGGACAGCTCCTACAATGAGCAGTTCTTC.

This chain connects TRBV7-2 to TRBJ2-2; D not certain. Germline CDR1 and CDR2: SGHTA and FQGNSA. This CDR3 is built from 14 residues. Deletions cut 5 bases from V and 2 bases from J, with 9 bases between. The CDR3 spells CASSRITNTGELFF. As DNA, the CDR3 is TGTGCCAGCAGCCGCATCACAAACACCGGGGAGCTGTTTTTT.

This clonotype was seen more than once but under ten times. The chain joins TRBV4-1 to TRBJ2-5; D call uncertain. CDR3 size: 13 residues. Germline V gives CDR1 MGHRA, CDR2 YSYEKL. V was clipped by 1 base and J by 1 base, with 4 bases between them. Written as DNA, the CDR3 is TGCGCCAGCAGCCAAGTTTTCCAAGAGACCCAGTACTTC. Encoded protein: CASSQVFQETQYF.

This clonotype was counted ten times or more. The chain joins TRBV6-5 to TRBJ2-5, with 8 bases fitting TRBD2. This CDR3 is 14 amino acids long. V lost 4 bases and J lost 1; bases outside the gene matches: 2. Germline V lookup: CDR1 MNHEY, CDR2 SVGAGI. Here the CDR3 reads CASSLAGLQETQYF. The CDR3 coding sequence is TGTGCCAGCAGTTTAGCGGGGCTCCAAGAGACCCAGTACTTC.